Listed below are T cell receptor beta chains from one sample, sequenced in a study of cytomegalovirus exposure and HLA in healthy donors. Assay used: immunoSEQ multiplex PCR; TCRdb lists only in-frame clones, some missing. The sample holds some 270,000 clones; nearly 95% are singletons and the top ten take around 1.7%. The sequenced material came from PBMCs. These receptors were taken from a girl aged 2 to 10 in good health and CMV-seronegative. Each CDR3 is given with its conserved first and last residue. A D gene is named only where the DNA matches it firmly. Size values are once, few and many counts, or a class for expanded clones, and some rows have none.

-	TRBV10-2	-	TRBJ2-7	TGCGCCAGCAGTGAGCAGGGGACTATCTTAGAGCAGTACTTC	CASSEQGTILEQYF
-	TRBV9	-	TRBJ2-2	TGTGCCAGCAGCGCCCCCCGGTCCGAGGAACCGGTCACCGGGGAGCTGTTTTTT	CASSAPRSEEPVTGELFF
-	TRBV28	-	TRBJ1-4	TGTGCCAGCAGGGACGGGGGGCCTCTCAATGAAAAACTGTTTTTT	CASRDGGPLNEKLFF
-	TRBV7-2	-	TRBJ1-1	TGTGCCAGCAGCGAATCCACAACCGTTTTGAACACTGAAGCTTTCTTT	CASSESTTVLNTEAFF
-	TRBV28	TRBD2	TRBJ2-5	TGTGCCAGCAGCACCAGCGGGAGGGTAGAGACCCAGTACTTC	CASSTSGRVETQYF
few	TRBV5-4	-	TRBJ2-7	TGTGCCAGCAGCTTTAGCTACGAGCAGTACTTC	CASSFSYEQYF
-	TRBV10-3	-	TRBJ1-4	TGTGCCATCAGTGAGATGGCAGGGGTGGATGAAAAACTGTTTTTT	CAISEMAGVDEKLFF
-	TRBV18	TRBD2	TRBJ2-1	TGTGCCAGCTCACCACCTGGGCTAGCGGGGGGACCGCGTCCCAATGAGCAGTTCTTC	CASSPPGLAGGPRPNEQFF
-	TRBV5-6	-	TRBJ1-3	TGTGCCAGCAGCTTGGATTCGGGTAACTCTGGAAACACCATATATTTT	CASSLDSGNSGNTIYF
-	TRBV13	-	TRBJ2-4	TGTGCCAGCAGCTTAACCCCTAGGGGGACGGAAAACATTCAGTACTTC	CASSLTPRGTENIQYF
-	TRBV28	-	TRBJ2-5	TGTGCCAGCAGTTTTGAGGGATACGTAGAGACCCAGTACTTC	CASSFEGYVETQYF
-	TRBV6-6	-	TRBJ1-1	TGTGCCAGCAGCATGATTGGGGGCCGGAGTACTGAAGCTTTCTTT	CASSMIGGRSTEAFF
-	TRBV21-1	-	TRBJ1-4	TGTGCCAGCAGCAGATGCAGGGGCCCTAATGAAAAACTGTTTTTT	CASSRCRGPNEKLFF
-	TRBV5-6	-	TRBJ2-2	TGTGCCAGCACCCCGGTGGGCTCCACCGGGGAGCTGTTTTTT	CASTPVGSTGELFF
few	TRBV19	-	TRBJ2-7	TGTGCCAGTAGTCTAGACAGCTACGAGCAGTACTTC	CASSLDSYEQYF
-	TRBV5-5	-	TRBJ1-1	TGTGCCAGCAGCGCAGCCTTTAGACAAGCGAACACTGAAGCTTTCTTT	CASSAAFRQANTEAFF
-	TRBV7-9	TRBD1	TRBJ1-1	TGTGCCAGCAGCACCCTGGTGGGACAGGGAATCACTGAAGCTTTCTTT	CASSTLVGQGITEAFF
-	TRBV19	TRBD1	TRBJ1-2	TGTGCCAGTACCCCATCGACAGGGGACGATGGCTACACCTTC	CASTPSTGDDGYTF
-	TRBV11-2	TRBD2	TRBJ2-1	TGTGCCAGCAGCCGACATAGAGGACTAGCGGGAGTATACAATGAGCAGTTCTTC	CASSRHRGLAGVYNEQFF
-	TRBV6-6	TRBD1	TRBJ2-1	TGTGCCAGCAGTTACCTGACAGGGGAGACCTACAATGAGCAGTTCTTC	CASSYLTGETYNEQFF
-	TRBV19	-	TRBJ1-6	TGTGCCAGTAGTATAACCCCCGGCGGGGATTCACCCCTCCACTTT	CASSITPGGDSPLHF
-	TRBV5-4	-	TRBJ2-3	TGTGCCAGCAGCACACGGGTTGGTGGGGGGAGGACAGATACGCAGTATTTT	CASSTRVGGGRTDTQYF
-	TRBV5-4	TRBD2	TRBJ2-1	TGTGCCAGCAGCACGGGACTAGCGGGAGGTAAGGGTGAGCAGTTCTTC	CASSTGLAGGKGEQFF
-	TRBV5-8	TRBD1	TRBJ1-1	TGTGCCAGCACCCTGGGACAGGGGGTCACTGAAGCTTTCTTT	CASTLGQGVTEAFF
-	TRBV27	TRBD1	TRBJ1-1	TGTGCCAGCAGTTTGAAGGACAGGGGGCCCTTGAACACTGAAGCTTTCTTT	CASSLKDRGPLNTEAFF
-	TRBV14	TRBD2	TRBJ2-5	TGTGCCAGCAGCCGGGGACTAGCGGCCGGAAAAGAGACCCAGTACTTC	CASSRGLAAGKETQYF
-	TRBV19	-	TRBJ2-7	TGTGCCACTCAAAGCGGGGCAGGGGACTCCTACGAGCAGTACTTC	CATQSGAGDSYEQYF
-	TRBV10-2	TRBD2	TRBJ2-7	TGCGCCAGCAGTGTGTCGGGAGGGCCGGGTTACGAGCAGTACTTC	CASSVSGGPGYEQYF
-	TRBV5-1	TRBD2	TRBJ2-5	TGCGCCAGCACCGTTATGGAGCGGGGGCCCAATGGCCAGCAGTACTTC	CASTVMERGPNGQQYF
-	TRBV19	TRBD2	TRBJ2-2	TGTGCCAGTAGTATAGACCGCGGACTAGGGGACACCGGGGAGCTGTTTTTT	CASSIDRGLGDTGELFF
-	TRBV7-9	TRBD1	TRBJ1-5	TGTGCCAGCAGCGGAGGGGGCGGGGGGCAGCCCCAGCATTTT	CASSGGGGGQPQHF
-	TRBV7-6	TRBD1	TRBJ2-1	TGTGCCAGCAGCTTATTTACAGGGGGCAATGAGCAGTTCTTC	CASSLFTGGNEQFF
-	TRBV28	TRBD1	TRBJ1-1	TGTGCCAGCAGGGAGGACAGGAGCGCTGAAGCTTTCTTT	CASREDRSAEAFF
-	TRBV6-1	-	TRBJ2-4	TGTGCCAGCAGTGATACTATCGGAAACATTCAGTACTTC	CASSDTIGNIQYF
-	TRBV9	TRBD2	TRBJ2-3	TGTGCCAGCAGCGTAGGAGCGGGGGGACTCACAGATACGCAGTATTTT	CASSVGAGGLTDTQYF
-	TRBV30	TRBD1	TRBJ2-7	TGTGCCTCGACAGGGAATGCGGACGAGCAGTACTTC	CASTGNADEQYF
-	TRBV13	-	TRBJ2-1	TGTGCCAGCAGCTTAGGCCCCGAGGAGGTTTGGACCTACAATGAGCAGTTCTTC	CASSLGPEEVWTYNEQFF
few	TRBV11-2	-	TRBJ1-2	TGTGCCAGCAGCTTAGGAGGGCGCTATGGCTACACCTTC	CASSLGGRYGYTF
-	TRBV21-1	-	TRBJ2-7	TGTGCCACCCCCCAGGCGGGACCATACGAGCAGTACTTC	CATPQAGPYEQYF
once	TRBV28	-	TRBJ1-1	TGTGCCAGCAGAAGCAGGGGTGTTATTACTGAAGCTTTCTTT	CASRSRGVITEAFF
-	TRBV28	-	TRBJ2-6	TGTGCCAGCAGTTCTGAATGGGGGAGGAGGGCCAACGTCCTGACTTTC	CASSSEWGRRANVLTF
-	TRBV7-9	-	TRBJ1-1	TGTGCCAGCAGCTTAGCGGGAGGGGCAACTGAAGCTTTCTTT	CASSLAGGATEAFF
once	TRBV13	-	TRBJ1-6	TGTGCCAGCAGCCCCTTACAAGGGGGATTCCCTAATTCACCCCTCCACTTT	CASSPLQGGFPNSPLHF
-	TRBV30	TRBD2	TRBJ2-1	TGTGCCTGGAGGGTAGCGGGAGGGCCGAGAGTCAATGAGCAGTTCTTC	CAWRVAGGPRVNEQFF
once	TRBV28	-	TRBJ1-1	TGTGCCAGCAGGCCGACAGTTATGAACACTGAAGCTTTCTTT	CASRPTVMNTEAFF
-	TRBV29-1	TRBD2	TRBJ2-7	TGCAGCGTTGAGGGGCTAGCGGGAGCCCTCTCCTACGAGCAGTACTTC	CSVEGLAGALSYEQYF
-	TRBV27	TRBD2	TRBJ2-1	TGTGCCAGCAGTTTAACACCGGGACTAGCGGGACCAAAGGTATTTGAGCAGTTCTTC	CASSLTPGLAGPKVFEQFF